Included here is one T cell receptor beta chain sequence, with context. No cognate antigen has been identified for it. No per-base quality is available; no much larger clone lies one base away. The sample originates from a study of T cell responses to AZD1222 COVID-19 vaccine (dated by TCRdb to the early 2020s). Looking at the study overall: TCR sequencing covered 230 or so trial participants: some 210 given two doses of AZD1222 and 26 given two doses of MenACWY control vaccine. Enrollment into the trials was organized by age into subgroups of 18-55, 56-69 and 70-plus years, and those subgroups contained roughly 150, 30 and 60 TCR-sequenced participants, respectively. Overall study results and their limits: A significant rise in spike-specific TCR breadth and depth was observed after two AZD1222 doses relative to day 0 and relative to MenACWY recipients. Conclusions about previously exposed vaccinees are limited because only a handful of AZD1222 recipients were SARS-CoV-2 seropositive at baseline. In the small 56-69-year group, the increase in depth fell short of significance, most likely because of low power. Participants were mostly white British, with more females than males. The authors suggested clonal diversity may have been underestimated. CD4 TCRs associated with the vaccine covered the entire spike protein, and the dominant responses were in regions 160-218 and 743-854. Reportedly, close to half of the unique spike-specific TCRs recognized epitopes lying outside the regions that are mutated in the B.1.351 and B.1.1.7 variants. No day 14 peak-response samples were available, so repertoires were characterized only after the peak T cell response.

Via the germline V gene, CDR1 is ENHRY and CDR2 SYGVKD. From the cysteine through the phenylalanine, the CDR3 covers 13 amino acids. Only the CDR3 DNA stays, 39 bases, in frame from base 1. Relative to germline, V is 6 bases shorter and J is 5 bases shorter, with 10 bases between their ends. In the paper's terms, the time point label means: about 28 days (+/-7) after the second vaccine dose. AZD1222 recipients whose second dose came at about 4 weeks and those whose second dose came at about 12 weeks were combined into one group, since spike-specific TCR depth and breadth did not differ between the two schedules. The vaccinee samples were drawn from two UK trials, COV001 and COV002, one of which was a single-blind randomized controlled phase 2/3 trial testing AZD1222 (ChAdOx1 nCoV-19) in healthy adults. For TCRbeta chain sequencing, PBMC samples were collected from trial participants at day 0 and at day 28 after the second dose.

The CDR3 regions of human TCRbeta chains were analyzed by immunosequencing. Per the original workflow: Repertoire TCRs were checked for matches against a reference library of SARS-CoV-2-specific TCRs that had been generated using the MIRA antigen-specificity platform. Breadth was defined as the fraction of unique TCRs that were SARS-CoV-2-associated. Depth was defined as the fraction of total T cells that were SARS-CoV-2-associated. Using the MIRA data, each spike-specific TCR was mapped to the spike region that the TCR reacts to and placed in a CD4 or CD8 class. Log10-transformed breadth and depth values were compared by one-way ANOVA with Sidak's multiple comparisons tests. TCRdb took over this immuneACCESS table, retaining in-frame rearrangements with V and J assigned. Such tables are incomplete; in checked studies, under half of the missing clones stem from an unresolved V gene, and the remainder is unexplained. V and J calls plus clone size are reproduced from that table; the DNA served to infer D and trimming. Recorded for this sample are around 200,000 clones; 94% of them occurred a single time. The ten largest clones represent under 2% of the sample.

Sequencing used peripheral blood, obtained 28 days after the second AZD1222 dose. The source of this sequence is an adult who received the AZD1222 COVID-19 vaccine. The chain was built from TRBV10-3 and TRBJ2-2; the D gene is possibly TRBD1, with 5 bases matching. DNA sequence: TGTGCCATCAGCAGGGAAGGAACCGGGGAGCTGTTTTTT. Translated, this gives CAISREGTGELFF.